Sequencing of this T cell receptor beta chain was carried out in a study of blood T cells in healthy people across ages (dated by TCRdb to the mid-2010s). General notes on the study: Template switching captured roughly one uniquely barcoded TCR beta cDNA molecule per two T cells in model experiments. To track age-related changes in TCR beta repertoire diversity, the study relied on deep sequencing normalized with unique cDNA molecular identifiers. Four age groups were formed from the donors: young (average around 15 years), middle-aged (approximately 40), aged (around 68) and long-lived (more than 75). Two additional independent replicas of 1 million unique cDNA reads from the same blood draw were analyzed for two donors (one aged 18 to 30 and one aged 80 or older).

The donors were roughly 39 Caucasian individuals from Russia, aged 6 to 90 years, who were systemically healthy. Approximately 9 milliliters of peripheral blood were collected from each donor into EDTA-treated Vacutainer tubes. Ficoll-Paque density-gradient centrifugation was used to isolate PBMCs, with at least 7 million per sample. Trizol reagent was used to extract total RNA from PBMCs, with at least 5 micrograms per sample. For every donor, flow cytometry on a PBMC aliquot measured the percentage of naive CD45RAhigh/CD27high T cells. General findings and caveats noted by the study authors: The CMV infection status of donors was not known, potentially confounding age-related changes in expanded clonotypes. Compared with the aged group, the long-lived group had more naive CD4+ T cells, fewer expanded clones and increased TCR diversity, suggesting age selection. Because profiling used bulk unsorted PBMCs, naive and antigen-experienced compartments could not be compared conclusively. Observed TCR beta diversity per million T cells fell roughly linearly with age, and a significant reduction was already apparent by age about 43. Estimates of total diversity based on one million sequenced T cells were considered lower bounds and underestimates. There was a strong correlation between observed TCR beta diversity and the percentage of naive T cells measured by flow cytometry.

This clonotype was found a few times. Its antigen is unknown. No base quality information exists; no much larger clone differs at one position. CDR1 MNHEY and CDR2 SVGAGI are derived from the germline V gene. From the cysteine up to the phenylalanine, the CDR3 has a length of 12 residues. Only the CDR3 DNA is retained, 36 bases long and in frame from the first base. Libraries were made using 5' RACE. TCRdb lists the instrument as Illumina HiSeq 2500. A second PCR of about 7 to 12 cycles was performed with a sample-barcoded 5' primer and a J-beta primer mix. A template-switch 5' adaptor carrying 12 random nucleotides introduced a unique molecular identifier onto each TCR beta cDNA molecule. Each sample yielded at least 2.5 million CDR3-containing paired-end reads. First-strand cDNA synthesis was performed from all RNA using the Mint cDNA synthesis kit, with priming by a TRBC-specific oligonucleotide. Following uracil-DNA glycosylase treatment, all cDNA underwent a first 18-cycle PCR with the universal primers M1SS and BC2_uni_R. As for the original processing: For normalization, 1 million high-quality reads were randomly selected from each sample, with every read carrying a distinct molecular identifier. Instead of being binned into consensus sequences, reads with shared molecular identifiers were discarded. MiTCR, run with a Q25 quality threshold and the strictest error-elimination algorithm, handled CDR3 identification, clonotype clustering and error correction. A nonparametric unseen species model with Euler transformation was used to estimate lower-bound total TCR beta diversity. The public sequencing data were trimmed at Q25 with fastp and processed into clonotypes with MiXCR by TCRdb, which kept only in-frame beta chains. CDR3 protein sequences are deduplicated, and each keeps its most common genes and DNA. The V and J calls reflect TCRdb's pipeline rather than the authors' work. This sample is represented by more than 450,000 distinct CDR3 sequences; about 25% of them were singletons. The ten most abundant clones make up approximately 3.3% of the sample.

These same records also appear under a second study, on T cells of mothers and their children. The second study's authors report: Nine systemically healthy Caucasian individuals, comprising three mothers and their six children, were included as donors. cDNA synthesis used all of the extracted RNA, with around 1.6 ug of RNA in each 15 ul reaction. Sample barcodes and 2-4 random nucleotides were added via the M1S primer in the second PCR. Over 8 million TCR beta CDR3 reads came from each mother, compared with about 3.2 million reads from each child. TCR recombination output is similarly shaped by thymic selection in related and unrelated pairs, with a minor effect exerted by inherited differences. Normalized repertoire overlap was always slightly but never significantly higher in related than unrelated mother-child pairs. Persistent microchimeric T cell clones were not detected, at a sensitivity of 85 to 100 clones per million clonotypes. To look for features that set related mother-child pairs apart from unrelated individuals, the researchers ran deep NGS to compare the TCR beta repertoires of mothers and children. On average, the children were about 10 +/- 4 years old, while the mothers were around 42 +/- 4 years old. After adapter ligation was performed with NEBNext reagents, the libraries were sequenced on an Illumina HiSeq 2000 with 100+100 nt paired-end reads. To avoid cross-contamination, the mother libraries and the child libraries were prepared a month apart and sequenced in separate runs. For each donor, somewhere between 500,000 and 2,000,000 distinct TCR beta clonotypes were identified. Naive TCR beta clonotypes were estimated from low-frequency clonotypes matched to each donor's FACS-determined naive share, without sorting.

The chain is encoded by TRBV6-5 joined to TRBJ2-5, with no confident D gene call. The end of the DNA is better explained by TRBJ2-7, so the J call may be wrong. The TCR sequence derives from a boy aged 2 to 10 in good health. The sample was blood. The DNA sequence reads TGTGCCAGCAGTAAAGGGCTTTACGAGCAGTACTTC. It encodes CASSKGLYEQYF.